The clone carrying this TCR beta chain was recorded many times. Its antigen is unknown. During construction of the library, unique molecular identifiers were attached to individual cDNA molecules for quantitative, reproducible TCR counting. TCRdb recomputed calls from the RACE reads with MiXCR, one row per CDR3 protein. Of 40,000 or so distinct CDR3 sequences listed, roughly an eighth are singletons. This sample stems from a study of human T cells and chemical hapten exposure. In the study overall: Small volume differences among pooled libraries mainly caused per-sample TCR yield variation. Points from the study as a whole: PT1 expanded TCR counts and patch test score were linked, and their correlation was positive. Expanded TCRs clustered into significantly more large CDR3 similarity groups than controls, the analysis revealed.

This CDR3 contains 15 residues. Trimming cost V 1 base and J 4 bases, with 10 bases left between them. Germline CDR1 is SGHVS and CDR2 is FNYEAQ. The time point is: patch test 3, about 24 weeks after DPC sensitization. Treatment described: therapeutic diphenylcyclopropenone sensitization with weekly scalp DPC. The authors extracted total RNA from unfractionated whole blood. This TCR derives from a woman in her 40s with alopecia areata. Some clones in this sample may be carry-over from other donors' samples. Sequenced here: whole blood, sampled in connection with sensitization to the hapten diphenylcyclopropenone (DPC). V is TRBV7-6 and J is TRBJ1-4; D may be TRBD1 (6 bases). This chain's CDR3 is CASSLETGSNEKLFF. CDR3 in DNA: TGTGCCAGCAGCTTAGAAACAGGGAGTAATGAAAAACTGTTTTTT. Full variable domain (rest looked up from reference TRBV7-6 and TRBJ1-4): GAGVSQSPRYKVTKRGQDVALRCDPISGHVSLYWYRQALGQGPEFLTYFNYEAQQDKSGLPNDRFSAERPEGSISTLTIQRTEQRDSAMYRCASSLETGSNEKLFFGSGTQLSVL.